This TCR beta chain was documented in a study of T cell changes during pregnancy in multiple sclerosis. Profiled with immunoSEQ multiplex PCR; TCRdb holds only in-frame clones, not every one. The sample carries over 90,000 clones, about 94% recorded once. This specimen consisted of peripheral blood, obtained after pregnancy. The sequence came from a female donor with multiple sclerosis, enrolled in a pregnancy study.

The DNA of the CDR3 is TGTGCCAGCGGGACGACAGGGGTATTTTTCTTC. It encodes CASGTTGVFFF. The rearrangement links TRBV27 to TRBJ2-1; 8 bases agree with TRBD1. CDR3 length equals 11 residues. Unmatched junction bases numbered 10, after V lost 8 bases and J lost 16 bases. Germline assignment: CDR1 MNHEY and CDR2 SMNVEV (reference sequence).